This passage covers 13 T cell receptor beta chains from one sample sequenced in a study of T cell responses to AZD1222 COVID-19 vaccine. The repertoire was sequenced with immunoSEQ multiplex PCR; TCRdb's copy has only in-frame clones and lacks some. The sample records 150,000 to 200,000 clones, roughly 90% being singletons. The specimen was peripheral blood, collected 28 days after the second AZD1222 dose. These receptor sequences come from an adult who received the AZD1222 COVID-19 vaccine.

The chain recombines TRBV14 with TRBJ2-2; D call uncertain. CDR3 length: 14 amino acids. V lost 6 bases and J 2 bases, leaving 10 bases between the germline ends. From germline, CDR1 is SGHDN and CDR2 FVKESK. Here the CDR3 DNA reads TGTGCCAGCAGGCGATCGGGTAACACCGGGGAGCTGTTTTTT. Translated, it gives CASRRSGNTGELFF. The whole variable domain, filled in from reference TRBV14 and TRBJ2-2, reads EAGVTQFPSHSVIEKGQTVTLRCDPISGHDNLYWYRRVMGKEIKFLLHFVKESKQDESGMPNNRFLAERTGGTYSTLKVQPAELEDSGVYFCASRRSGNTGELFFGEGSRLTVL.

CDR3 DNA sequence: TGCGCCAGCAGCTCGGGCAATGAGCAGTTCTTC. It encodes CASSSGNEQFF. The chain employs TRBV5-1 and TRBJ2-1; D gene uncertain. The CDR3 runs to 11 residues. V lost 3 bases, J lost 6 bases, and 4 bases lay in between. Germline V gene data show CDR1 as SGHRS and CDR2 as YFSETQ.

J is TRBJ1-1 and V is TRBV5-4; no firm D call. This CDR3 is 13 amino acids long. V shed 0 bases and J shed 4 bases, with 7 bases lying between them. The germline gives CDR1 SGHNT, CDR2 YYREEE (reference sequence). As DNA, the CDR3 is TGTGCCAGCAGCTTGGACGGCGGCACTGAAGCTTTCTTT. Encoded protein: CASSLDGGTEAFF. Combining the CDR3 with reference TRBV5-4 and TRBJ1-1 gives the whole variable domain ETGVTQSPTHLIKTRGQQVTLRCSSQSGHNTVSWYQQALGQGPQFIFQYYREEENGRGNFPPRFSGLQFPNYSSELNVNALELDDSALYLCASSLDGGTEAFFGQGTRLTVV.

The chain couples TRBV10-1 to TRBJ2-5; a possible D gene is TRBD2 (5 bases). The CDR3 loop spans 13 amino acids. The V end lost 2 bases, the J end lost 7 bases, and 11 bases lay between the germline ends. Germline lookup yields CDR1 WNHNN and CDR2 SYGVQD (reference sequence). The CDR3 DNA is TGCGCCAGCAGTGAGAGGAGGTTTGCGACCCAGTACTTC. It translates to CASSERRFATQYF.

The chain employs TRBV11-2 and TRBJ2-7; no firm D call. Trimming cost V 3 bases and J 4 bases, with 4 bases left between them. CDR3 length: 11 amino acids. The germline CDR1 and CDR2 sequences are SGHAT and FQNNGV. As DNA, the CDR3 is TGTGCCAGCAGCTTTCAGTACGAGCAGTACTTC. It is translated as CASSFQYEQYF.

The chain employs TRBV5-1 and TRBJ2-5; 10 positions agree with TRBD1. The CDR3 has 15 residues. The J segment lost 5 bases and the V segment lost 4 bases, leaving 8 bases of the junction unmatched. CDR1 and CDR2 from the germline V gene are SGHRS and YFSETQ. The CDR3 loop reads CASSGRQGARETQYF. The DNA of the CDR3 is TGCGCCAGCAGCGGCCGACAGGGGGCCCGGGAGACCCAGTACTTC.

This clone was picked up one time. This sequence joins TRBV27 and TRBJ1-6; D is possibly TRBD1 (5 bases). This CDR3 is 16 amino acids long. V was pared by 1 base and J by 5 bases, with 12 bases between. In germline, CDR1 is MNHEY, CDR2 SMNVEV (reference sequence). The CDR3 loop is CASSLFAGSDNSPLHF. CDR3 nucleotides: TGTGCCAGCAGTTTATTTGCAGGGTCTGATAATTCACCCCTCCACTTT.

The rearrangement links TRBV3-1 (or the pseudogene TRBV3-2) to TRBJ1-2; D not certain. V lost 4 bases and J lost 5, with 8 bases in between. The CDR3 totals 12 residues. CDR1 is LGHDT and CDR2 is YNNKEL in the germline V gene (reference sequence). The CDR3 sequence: CASSPDPYGYTF. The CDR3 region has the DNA TGTGCCAGCAGCCCTGACCCTTATGGCTACACCTTC.

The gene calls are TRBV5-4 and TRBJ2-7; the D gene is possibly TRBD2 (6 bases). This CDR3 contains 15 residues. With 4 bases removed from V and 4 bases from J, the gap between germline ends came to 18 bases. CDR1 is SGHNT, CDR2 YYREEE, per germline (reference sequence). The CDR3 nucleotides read TGTGCCAGCAGCCCGGACCCCGGGAGAGGGTACGAGCAGTACTTC. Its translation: CASSPDPGRGYEQYF.

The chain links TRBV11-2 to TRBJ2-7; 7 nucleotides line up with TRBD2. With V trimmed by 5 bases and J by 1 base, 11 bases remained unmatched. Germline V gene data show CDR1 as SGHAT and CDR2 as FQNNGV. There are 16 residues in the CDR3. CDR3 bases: TGTGCCAGCAGCCAGTTGGGCGGGGGAGTATCCTACGAGCAGTACTTC. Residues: CASSQLGGGVSYEQYF.

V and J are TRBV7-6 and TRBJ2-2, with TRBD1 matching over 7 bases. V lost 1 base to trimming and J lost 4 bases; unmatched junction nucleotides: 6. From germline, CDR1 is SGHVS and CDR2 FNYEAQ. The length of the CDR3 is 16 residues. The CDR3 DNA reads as TGTGCCAGCAGCTTAGAGACAGGGCGCGCCACCGGGGAGCTGTTTTTT. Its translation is CASSLETGRATGELFF.

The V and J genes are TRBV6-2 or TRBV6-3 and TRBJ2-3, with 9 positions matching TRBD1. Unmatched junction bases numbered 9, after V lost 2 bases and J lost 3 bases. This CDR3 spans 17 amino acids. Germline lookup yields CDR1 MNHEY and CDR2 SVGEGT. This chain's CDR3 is CASSYPGQGTRTDTQYF. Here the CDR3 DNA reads TGTGCCAGCAGTTACCCGGGACAGGGAACCAGGACAGATACGCAGTATTTT.

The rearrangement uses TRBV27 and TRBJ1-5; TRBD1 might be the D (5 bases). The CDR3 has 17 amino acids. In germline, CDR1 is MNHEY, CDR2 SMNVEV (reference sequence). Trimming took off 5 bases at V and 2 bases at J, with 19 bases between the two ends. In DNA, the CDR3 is TGTGCCAGCAGTCCCCGGGCTCCAATGGGGGGCAATCAGCCCCAGCATTTT. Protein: CASSPRAPMGGNQPQHF.